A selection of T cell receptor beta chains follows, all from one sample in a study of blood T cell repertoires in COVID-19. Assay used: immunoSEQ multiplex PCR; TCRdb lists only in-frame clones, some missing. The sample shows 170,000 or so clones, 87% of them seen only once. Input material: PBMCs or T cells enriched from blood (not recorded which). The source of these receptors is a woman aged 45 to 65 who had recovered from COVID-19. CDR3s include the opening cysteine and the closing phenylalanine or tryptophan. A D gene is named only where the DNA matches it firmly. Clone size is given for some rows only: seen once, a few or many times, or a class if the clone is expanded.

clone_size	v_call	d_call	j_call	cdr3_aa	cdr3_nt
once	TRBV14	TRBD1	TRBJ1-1	CASSLYRDRSTEAFF	TGTGCCAGCAGCCTTTATCGGGACAGGAGCACTGAAGCTTTCTTT
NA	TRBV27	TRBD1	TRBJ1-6	CASSLWDRNSPLHF	TGTGCCAGCAGTTTATGGGACAGAAATTCACCCCTCCACTTT
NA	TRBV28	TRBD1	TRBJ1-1	CASSHPGTGGAPEAFF	TGTGCCAGCAGCCATCCCGGGACAGGGGGCGCACCTGAAGCTTTCTTT
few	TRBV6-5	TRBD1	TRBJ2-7	CASARTGDVDEQYF	TGTGCCAGCGCAAGGACAGGGGATGTAGACGAGCAGTACTTC
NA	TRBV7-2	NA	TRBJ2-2	CASSLRRAPGELFF	TGTGCCAGCAGCCTAAGGAGGGCCCCCGGGGAGCTGTTTTTT
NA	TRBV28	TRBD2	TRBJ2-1	CASSTPTSGSYNEQFF	TGTGCCAGCAGTACCCCGACTAGCGGATCATACAATGAGCAGTTCTTC
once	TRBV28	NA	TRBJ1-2	CASSLRPYGYTF	TGTGCCAGCAGTTTGAGGCCCTATGGCTACACCTTC
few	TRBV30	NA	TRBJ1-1	CAWSEDWTEAFF	TGTGCCTGGAGTGAGGACTGGACTGAAGCTTTCTTT
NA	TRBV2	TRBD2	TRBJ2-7	CASSERLAGANEQYF	TGTGCCAGCAGTGAGCGCCTAGCGGGAGCAAACGAGCAGTACTTC
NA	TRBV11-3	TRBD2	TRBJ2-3	CASSSGTSGIFGSTDTQYF	TGTGCCAGCAGCTCGGGGACTAGCGGGATATTCGGGAGCACAGATACGCAGTATTTT
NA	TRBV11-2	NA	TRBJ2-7	CASSLVGGGLSSYEQYF	TGTGCCAGCAGCTTAGTTGGTGGGGGCCTTAGCTCCTACGAGCAGTACTTC
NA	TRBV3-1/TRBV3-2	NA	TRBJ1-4	CASSQDPGGEKLFF	TGTGCCAGCAGCCAAGACCCTGGGGGGGAAAAACTGTTTTTT
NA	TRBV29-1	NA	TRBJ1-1	CSVEILGQYTEAFF	TGCAGCGTTGAAATCCTTGGGCAGTACACTGAAGCTTTCTTT
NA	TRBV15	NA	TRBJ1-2	CASGGFFGGYTF	TGTGCCAGCGGGGGTTTTTTTGGTGGCTACACCTTC
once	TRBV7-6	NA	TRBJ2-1	CASSPYGGNEQFF	TGTGCCAGCAGCCCATATGGAGGCAATGAGCAGTTCTTC
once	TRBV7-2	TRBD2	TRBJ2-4	CASSLGWGGIKNIQYF	TGTGCCAGCAGCTTAGGTTGGGGGGGGATCAAAAACATTCAGTACTTC
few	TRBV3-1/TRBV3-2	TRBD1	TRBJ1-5	CASSQDQGRGQQPQHF	TGTGCCAGCAGCCAAGATCAGGGCAGGGGGCAACAGCCCCAGCATTTT
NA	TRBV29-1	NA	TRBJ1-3	CSVRTVYSGNTIYF	TGCAGCGTGCGGACAGTCTACTCTGGAAACACCATATATTTT
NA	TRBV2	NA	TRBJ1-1	CASSGAFLRTEAFF	TGTGCCAGCAGTGGAGCATTCTTGAGGACTGAAGCTTTCTTT
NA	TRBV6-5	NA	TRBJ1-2	CASSYGGPNYGYTF	TGTGCCAGCAGTTACGGAGGGCCTAACTATGGCTACACCTTC
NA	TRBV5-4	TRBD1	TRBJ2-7	CASSLEQGAGEQYF	TGTGCCAGCAGCTTGGAACAGGGGGCGGGCGAGCAGTACTTC
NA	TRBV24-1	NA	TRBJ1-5	CATRGAGSGPQHF	TGTGCCACCAGGGGTGCGGGCTCGGGGCCCCAGCATTTT
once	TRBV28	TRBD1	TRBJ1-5	CASSYSQFGTGGARPQPQHF	TGTGCCAGCAGTTATAGCCAATTCGGGACAGGGGGCGCAAGGCCTCAGCCCCAGCATTTT
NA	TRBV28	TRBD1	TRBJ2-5	CASSSFRDSRYQETQYF	TGTGCCAGCAGTTCCTTTCGGGACAGTAGGTACCAAGAGACCCAGTACTTC
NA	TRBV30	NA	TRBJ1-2	CAWSGTANYGYTF	TGTGCCTGGAGCGGGACTGCTAACTATGGCTACACCTTC
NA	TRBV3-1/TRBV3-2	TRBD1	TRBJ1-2	CASSRRDRGSGYTF	TGTGCCAGCAGCCGTAGGGACAGGGGTTCTGGCTACACCTTC
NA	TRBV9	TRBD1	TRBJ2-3	CASSGGQVSTDTQYF	TGTGCCAGCAGCGGGGGACAGGTTAGCACAGATACGCAGTATTTT
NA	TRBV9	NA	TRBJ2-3	CASSLGEYTDTQYF	TGTGCCAGCAGTCTAGGCGAATACACAGATACGCAGTATTTT
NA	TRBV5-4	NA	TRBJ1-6	CASSLNTYNSPLHF	TGTGCCAGCAGCTTGAACACCTATAATTCACCCCTCCACTTT
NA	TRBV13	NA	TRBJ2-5	CASSLDQREETQYF	TGTGCCAGCAGCTTAGATCAGAGGGAAGAGACCCAGTACTTC
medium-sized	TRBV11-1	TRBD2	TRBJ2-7	CASSLAWTSGSTEQYF	TGTGCCAGCAGCTTAGCTTGGACTAGCGGGAGTACCGAGCAGTACTTC
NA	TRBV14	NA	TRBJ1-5	CASSQGGQGQPQHF	TGTGCCAGCAGCCAAGGAGGCCAGGGACAGCCCCAGCATTTT
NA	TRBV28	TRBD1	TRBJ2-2	CASSLWGQGYTGELFF	TGTGCCAGCAGTTTATGGGGACAGGGGTACACCGGGGAGCTGTTTTTT
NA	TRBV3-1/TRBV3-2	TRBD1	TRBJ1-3	CASSPRDRGNTIYF	TGTGCCAGCAGCCCCCGGGACAGGGGAAACACCATATATTTT
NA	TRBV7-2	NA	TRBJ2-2	CASSVRPPGAGGELFF	TGTGCCAGCAGCGTACGCCCCCCAGGGGCCGGCGGGGAGCTGTTTTTT
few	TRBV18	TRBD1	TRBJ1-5	CASSAGQGGLEPQHF	TGTGCCAGCTCAGCCGGACAGGGAGGATTGGAGCCCCAGCATTTT
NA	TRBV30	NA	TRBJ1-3	CAWIRGPGNTIYF	TGTGCCTGGATTAGGGGCCCTGGAAACACCATATATTTT
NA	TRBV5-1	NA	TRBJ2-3	CASSQGYGSTDTQYF	TGCGCCAGCAGCCAGGGGTACGGCAGCACAGATACGCAGTATTTT
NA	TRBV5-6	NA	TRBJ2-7	CASTSAASYEQYF	TGTGCCAGCACCTCCGCTGCGTCCTACGAGCAGTACTTC
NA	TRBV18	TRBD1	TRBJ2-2	CASSSGQGFGELFF	TGTGCCAGCTCATCCGGACAGGGTTTCGGGGAGCTGTTTTTT
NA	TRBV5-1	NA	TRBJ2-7	CASSSQTATYEQYF	TGCGCCAGCAGCTCCCAGACAGCCACCTACGAGCAGTACTTC
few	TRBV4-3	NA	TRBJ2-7	CASSQDRDSRYEQYF	TGCGCCAGCAGCCAAGATCGGGATTCTCGTTACGAGCAGTACTTC
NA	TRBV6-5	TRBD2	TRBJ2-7	CASSTLAGVPYEQYF	TGTGCCAGCAGTACCCTAGCGGGAGTTCCCTACGAGCAGTACTTC
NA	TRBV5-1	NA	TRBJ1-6	CASSLPGKDSPLHF	TGCGCCAGCAGCTTGCCAGGGAAAGATTCACCCCTCCACTTT
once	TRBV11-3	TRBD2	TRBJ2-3	CASSLGAFAGGITDTQYF	TGTGCCAGCAGCTTAGGGGCCTTTGCGGGAGGGATCACAGATACGCAGTATTTT
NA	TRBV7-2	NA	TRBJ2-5	CASGQTQETQYF	TGTGCCAGCGGACAGACACAAGAGACCCAGTACTTC
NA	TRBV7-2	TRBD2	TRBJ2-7	CASSLMTSGSYEQYF	TGTGCCAGCAGCTTGATGACTAGCGGGAGCTACGAGCAGTACTTC
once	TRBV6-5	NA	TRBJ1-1	CASSSEGRTEAFF	TGTGCCAGCAGTTCCGAGGGGAGGACTGAAGCTTTCTTT
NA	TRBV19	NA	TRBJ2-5	CASSQGETQYF	TGTGCCAGTAGCCAGGGAGAGACCCAGTACTTC
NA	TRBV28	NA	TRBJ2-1	CASSRTTKGLHYNEQFF	TGTGCCAGCAGCCGTACCACTAAGGGGCTCCACTACAATGAGCAGTTCTTC
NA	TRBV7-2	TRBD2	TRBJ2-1	CASSLQGTSSPGNEQFF	TGTGCCAGCAGCTTACAGGGGACTAGCTCCCCGGGGAATGAGCAGTTCTTC
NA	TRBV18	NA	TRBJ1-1	CASSRMEGNTEAFF	TGTGCCAGCTCACGCATGGAGGGGAACACTGAAGCTTTCTTT
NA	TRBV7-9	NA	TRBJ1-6	CASSLQTGNSPLHF	TGTGCCAGCAGCTTACAGACAGGAAATTCACCCCTCCACTTT
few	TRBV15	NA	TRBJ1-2	CAPPHNYGYTF	TGTGCCCCCCCCCATAACTATGGCTACACCTTC
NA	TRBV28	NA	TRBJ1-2	CASSPPGRVGGYTF	TGTGCCAGCAGTCCCCCCGGCAGGGTCGGTGGCTACACCTTC
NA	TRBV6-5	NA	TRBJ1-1	CASSYSRGGQNTEAFF	TGTGCCAGCAGTTACTCGCGCGGGGGGCAGAACACTGAAGCTTTCTTT
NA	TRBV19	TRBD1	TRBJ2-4	CASSIPGGQNIQYF	TGTGCCAGTAGTATCCCAGGGGGACAAAACATTCAGTACTTC